These T cell receptor beta chains were read from a single sample in a study of blood T cell repertoires in COVID-19. The repertoire was sequenced with immunoSEQ multiplex PCR; TCRdb's copy has only in-frame clones and lacks some. This sample has roughly 150,000 clones; around four fifths occur once, and the top ten carry approximately 8.1%. Sequencing was performed on peripheral blood. Source of these receptors: an elderly woman with COVID-19, enrolled during active disease. The CDR3 runs from the conserved cysteine through the conserved F or W. The order of the fields is D gene, J gene, V gene, clone size, CDR3 DNA, CDR3 protein. D genes are given only for firm matches. The size of a clone is reported for some rows only, either as once, few or many, or as a class for expanded clones.

D gene: -; J gene: TRBJ2-1; V gene: TRBV28; clone size: -; CDR3 DNA: TGTGCCAGCAGTTTATATTTCGGGGGAACCTACAATGAGCAGTTCTTC; CDR3 protein: CASSLYFGGTYNEQFF
D gene: TRBD1; J gene: TRBJ1-2; V gene: TRBV5-1; clone size: -; CDR3 DNA: TGCGCCAGCAACCTCGGGACAGGGCTCGTTGACTACACCTTC; CDR3 protein: CASNLGTGLVDYTF
D gene: TRBD1; J gene: TRBJ2-4; V gene: TRBV6-5; clone size: -; CDR3 DNA: TGTGCCAGCAGCAGGGGGGACAGGGCAAAAAACATTCAGTACTTC; CDR3 protein: CASSRGDRAKNIQYF
D gene: -; J gene: TRBJ1-6; V gene: TRBV18; clone size: once; CDR3 DNA: TGTGCCAGCTCAGCCACAGGGAGCTCCTATAATTCACCCCTCCACTTT; CDR3 protein: CASSATGSSYNSPLHF
D gene: TRBD1; J gene: TRBJ1-4; V gene: TRBV27; clone size: few; CDR3 DNA: TGTGCCAGCAGCCGTGGGGACAGTTATAATGAAAAACTGTTTTTT; CDR3 protein: CASSRGDSYNEKLFF
D gene: -; J gene: TRBJ2-7; V gene: TRBV4-2; clone size: once; CDR3 DNA: TGTGCCAGCAGCCAAGAAGGAACTAGAGTTAACGAGCAGTACTTC; CDR3 protein: CASSQEGTRVNEQYF
D gene: TRBD2; J gene: TRBJ2-3; V gene: TRBV4-1; clone size: -; CDR3 DNA: TGCGCCAGCAGCCGAGAGCGGGGGGGCCCTGATACGCAGTATTTT; CDR3 protein: CASSRERGGPDTQYF
D gene: -; J gene: TRBJ2-1; V gene: TRBV2; clone size: -; CDR3 DNA: TGTGCCAGCAGTGCCAGCGTAGGCGGTCCTGAGCAGTTCTTC; CDR3 protein: CASSASVGGPEQFF
D gene: -; J gene: TRBJ2-1; V gene: TRBV5-4; clone size: -; CDR3 DNA: TGTGCCAGCAGCCCCGAGGGAGGTCCATACAATGAGCAGTTCTTC; CDR3 protein: CASSPEGGPYNEQFF
D gene: TRBD1; J gene: TRBJ1-6; V gene: TRBV10-3; clone size: -; CDR3 DNA: TGTGCCATCAGACAGACAGGGGTAAGGACACCCCTCCACTTT; CDR3 protein: CAIRQTGVRTPLHF
D gene: TRBD1; J gene: TRBJ1-1; V gene: TRBV5-1; clone size: -; CDR3 DNA: TGCGCCAGCAGTCCCGGGACAGGGAACACTGAAGCTTTCTTT; CDR3 protein: CASSPGTGNTEAFF
D gene: -; J gene: TRBJ1-6; V gene: TRBV27; clone size: few; CDR3 DNA: TGTGCCAGCAGTGACAGGACCCCGGGGAATTCACCCCTCCACTTT; CDR3 protein: CASSDRTPGNSPLHF
D gene: TRBD2; J gene: TRBJ2-7; V gene: TRBV3-1/TRBV3-2; clone size: -; CDR3 DNA: TGTGCCAGCAGCCAAATGACTAGCGCCTCCTACGAGCAGTACTTC; CDR3 protein: CASSQMTSASYEQYF
D gene: TRBD2; J gene: TRBJ2-1; V gene: TRBV5-6; clone size: few; CDR3 DNA: TGTGCCAGCAAGGGAGCGGGAGTGACCAATGAGCAGTTCTTC; CDR3 protein: CASKGAGVTNEQFF
D gene: TRBD1; J gene: TRBJ2-1; V gene: TRBV27; clone size: -; CDR3 DNA: TGTGCCAGCAGTCCTCCGGGACAGATCTACAATGAGCAGTTCTTC; CDR3 protein: CASSPPGQIYNEQFF
D gene: TRBD1; J gene: TRBJ2-2; V gene: TRBV10-3; clone size: -; CDR3 DNA: TGTGCCATAGGACAGGGGGCGAACACCGGGGAGCTGTTTTTT; CDR3 protein: CAIGQGANTGELFF
D gene: -; J gene: TRBJ2-3; V gene: TRBV3-1/TRBV3-2; clone size: -; CDR3 DNA: TGTGCCAGCAGCCCCTGGTCACAGGGTAGGACAGATACGCAGTATTTT; CDR3 protein: CASSPWSQGRTDTQYF
D gene: -; J gene: TRBJ1-5; V gene: TRBV7-8; clone size: -; CDR3 DNA: TGTGCCAGCAGCCAAGACAGTCGCAATCAGCCCCAGCATTTT; CDR3 protein: CASSQDSRNQPQHF
D gene: -; J gene: TRBJ1-4; V gene: TRBV29-1; clone size: -; CDR3 DNA: TGCAACTGGGGGGGAGACGGGCACGAAAAACTGTTTTTT; CDR3 protein: CNWGGDGHEKLFF
D gene: TRBD1; J gene: TRBJ2-3; V gene: TRBV5-6; clone size: -; CDR3 DNA: TGTGCCAGCAGCTTTCAGGGGGCGGTAGATACGCAGTATTTT; CDR3 protein: CASSFQGAVDTQYF
D gene: TRBD1; J gene: TRBJ1-4; V gene: TRBV19; clone size: -; CDR3 DNA: TGTGCCAGTAGCACAAGACAGGGAAGTCGGACTAATGAAAAACTGTTTTTT; CDR3 protein: CASSTRQGSRTNEKLFF
D gene: -; J gene: TRBJ1-1; V gene: TRBV3-1/TRBV3-2; clone size: few; CDR3 DNA: TGTGCCAGCAGCCGGACAGCCGATGGAGCTTTCTTT; CDR3 protein: CASSRTADGAFF
D gene: TRBD1; J gene: TRBJ1-6; V gene: TRBV6-5; clone size: few; CDR3 DNA: TGTGCCAGCAGTTTCGACAGGGGTGCCAGCTCACCCCTCCACTTT; CDR3 protein: CASSFDRGASSPLHF
D gene: -; J gene: TRBJ1-1; V gene: TRBV3-1/TRBV3-2; clone size: -; CDR3 DNA: TGTGCCAGCAGCCAAATCCAGGGCACTGAAGCTTTCTTT; CDR3 protein: CASSQIQGTEAFF
D gene: TRBD1; J gene: TRBJ2-2; V gene: TRBV19; clone size: -; CDR3 DNA: TGTGCCAGTACTCAGACAGGGGGTGTCGGGGAGCTGTTTTTT; CDR3 protein: CASTQTGGVGELFF
D gene: -; J gene: TRBJ1-1; V gene: TRBV5-1; clone size: -; CDR3 DNA: TGCGCCAGCAGCTTGGTTGGCAGGGAGGACACTGAAGCTTTCTTT; CDR3 protein: CASSLVGREDTEAFF
D gene: TRBD1; J gene: TRBJ2-7; V gene: TRBV15; clone size: -; CDR3 DNA: TGTGCCACCAGCAGAGACACAGGGGTCGGGTACGAGCAGTACTTC; CDR3 protein: CATSRDTGVGYEQYF
D gene: -; J gene: TRBJ1-5; V gene: TRBV19; clone size: -; CDR3 DNA: TGTGCCAGTAGTATTGAGAAGGACTCTGGGAATCAGCCCCAGCATTTT; CDR3 protein: CASSIEKDSGNQPQHF